These 32 T cell receptor beta chains originate from one sample sequenced in a study of cytomegalovirus exposure and HLA in healthy donors. The repertoire was sequenced with immunoSEQ multiplex PCR; TCRdb's copy has only in-frame clones and lacks some. The sample includes over 45,000 clones, 88% of them seen just once. Sequencing was carried out using PBMCs. The receptor source for this set is a woman aged 25 to 45 in good health and CMV-seronegative.

The rearrangement links TRBV7-8 to TRBJ1-2; TRBD1 matches at 8 bases. Looked up from germline, CDR1 is SGHVS and CDR2 is FQNEAQ. There are 17 residues in the CDR3. V lost 1 base to trimming and J lost 0 bases; unmatched junction nucleotides: 7. CDR3 protein: CASSLEGGQGANYGYTF. The CDR3 DNA follows: TGTGCCAGCAGCTTAGAGGGTGGACAGGGAGCTAACTATGGCTACACCTTC.

The gene calls are TRBV2 and TRBJ1-1; possible D gene TRBD1, 6 bases. The CDR3 consists of 14 residues. Between the trimmed V and J ends, which lost 6 bases and 1 base, there was a span of 12 bases. Germline CDR1 SNHLY, CDR2 FYNNEI. The CDR3 coding sequence is TGTGCCAGCAGCCAGGGACAAGCGAACACTGAAGCTTTCTTT. As protein: CASSQGQANTEAFF.

V gene TRBV5-1 combines with J gene TRBJ2-7, with 13 positions matching TRBD2. The CDR3 runs to 18 residues. Germline V gene lookup returns CDR1 SGHRS and CDR2 YFSETQ. The ends lost 4 bases at V and 2 bases at J; junction bases unmatched: 12. CDR3 loop: CASSPSDWGTSGTYEQYF. For the CDR3, the DNA is TGCGCCAGCAGCCCCTCCGACTGGGGGACTAGCGGGACCTACGAGCAGTACTTC.

This clone came up a few times. The chain joins TRBV5-1 to TRBJ2-7; 7 bases align to TRBD1. The CDR3 loop spans 15 amino acids. Germline V lookup: CDR1 SGHRS, CDR2 YFSETQ. V gave up 0 bases and J gave up 6 bases; unmatched junction bases: 9. In nucleotides, the CDR3 is TGCGCCAGCAGCTTGGACGGACAGGCCGCGTTCGAGCAGTACTTC. It yields the protein CASSLDGQAAFEQYF.

This clone has just a few counts. The chain joins TRBV18 to TRBJ1-1; D is unresolved. The CDR3 is 13 residues long. V dropped 6 bases and J dropped 1 base, with 9 bases sitting between them. In germline, CDR1 is KGHSH, CDR2 LQKENI. CDR3 sequence: CASSLHSNTEAFF. The CDR3 coding sequence is TGTGCCAGCTCCCTTCACTCGAACACTGAAGCTTTCTTT.

The rearrangement links TRBV11-2 to TRBJ1-1; possible D gene TRBD1, 5 bases. This CDR3 comprises 13 residues. The V end was cut by 5 bases, the J end by 3 bases, with 10 bases between. The germline V gene has CDR1 SGHAT and CDR2 FQNNGV. CDR3 residues: CASSNGTYTEAFF. The CDR3 DNA reads TGTGCCAGCAGCAACGGGACTTACACTGAAGCTTTCTTT. Complete variable domain (other parts from reference TRBV11-2 and TRBJ1-1): EAGVAQSPRYKIIEKRQSVAFWCNPISGHATLYWYQQILGQGPKLLIQFQNNGVVDDSQLPKDRFSAERLKGVDSTLKIQPAKLEDSAVYLCASSNGTYTEAFFGQGTRLTVV.

V and J are TRBV7-3 and TRBJ2-3; 10 bases are shared with TRBD2. The CDR3 runs 17 residues. The V and J ends lost 5 bases and 0 bases, in that order; junction bases with no gene match: 8. Germline V gene data show CDR1 as SGHTA and CDR2 as FQGTGA. The CDR3 DNA reads TGTGCCAGCAGCACCGGACTAGCGGATCCTAGCACAGATACGCAGTATTTT. This encodes CASSTGLADPSTDTQYF.

The CDR3 spells CASSPLLTSGSFTGELFF. CDR3 DNA: TGTGCCAGCAGCCCCTTATTAACTAGCGGGAGTTTCACCGGGGAGCTGTTTTTT. The gene calls are TRBV9 and TRBJ2-2, with 11 bases aligning to TRBD2. Germline CDR1 reads SGDLS; CDR2 reads YYNGEE. CDR3 length: 18 amino acids. V gave up 4 bases and J gave up 4 bases; unmatched junction bases: 12.

This clone is a singleton in its sample. The chain joins TRBV28 to TRBJ1-3; tentative D call: TRBD1 (5 bases). The germline V and J ends were trimmed by 6 bases and 4 bases, with 13 bases remaining between them. The germline V gene encodes CDR1 MDHEN and CDR2 SYDVKM. The CDR3 is made up of 14 amino acids. CDR3: CASSTGSVGNTIYF. As DNA, the CDR3 is TGTGCCAGCAGCACAGGTTCTGTCGGAAACACCATATATTTT.

The chain recombines TRBV28 with TRBJ2-5; 8 nucleotides match TRBD1. This CDR3 comprises 17 residues. Germline trimming cut 4 bases from V and 7 bases from J; bases unmatched to any gene: 17. Per the germline V gene, CDR1 is MDHEN and CDR2 is SYDVKM. The CDR3 DNA sequence: TGTGCCAGCAGTTCCACCGCCCCGGGACAGGCTTTGGGGACCCAGTACTTC. Its protein is CASSSTAPGQALGTQYF.

The rearrangement uses TRBV5-1 and TRBJ2-7; 9 bases are shared with TRBD1. The CDR3 totals 15 residues. CDR1 is SGHRS and CDR2 is YFSETQ in the germline V gene. J gave up 5 bases and V 0 bases, and 6 bases lay outside the gene matches. The CDR3 is CASSLVSGQGDEQYF. As DNA, the CDR3 is TGCGCCAGCAGCTTGGTATCGGGACAGGGCGACGAGCAGTACTTC.

Here the CDR3 reads CASSLSLAAYNEQFF. The CDR3 DNA is TGTGCCAGCAGCTTGTCCCTAGCAGCCTACAATGAGCAGTTCTTC. The chain joins TRBV7-3 to TRBJ2-1; D possibly corresponds to TRBD2 (5 bases). The V gene's germline CDR1 is SGHTA and CDR2 FQGTGA. Trimming stripped 3 bases from V and 2 bases from J, with 11 bases between. The CDR3 sequence is 15 residues long.

The rearrangement uses TRBV30 and TRBJ1-2, with TRBD1 matching over 7 bases. This CDR3 is built from 15 residues. Per the germline V gene, CDR1 is GTSNPN and CDR2 is SVGIG (reference sequence). V lost 0 bases and J lost 4; bases outside the gene matches: 8. As DNA, the CDR3 is TGTGCCTGGAGTGTCCCCGACAGGGCAATCTATGGCTACACCTTC. This sequence encodes CAWSVPDRAIYGYTF.

The rearrangement links TRBV18 to TRBJ1-1; D remains ambiguous. CDR3 length: 14 amino acids. Germline V gene data show CDR1 as KGHSH and CDR2 as LQKENI. Trimming took off 3 bases at V and 4 bases at J, with 12 bases between the two ends. As DNA, the CDR3 is TGTGCCAGCTCACCCCGCGGGATATTCACTGAAGCTTTCTTT. It specifies CASSPRGIFTEAFF. The complete variable domain, with remaining parts taken from reference TRBV18 and TRBJ1-1, reads NAGVMQNPRHLVRRRGQEARLRCSPMKGHSHVYWYRQLPEEGLKFMVYLQKENIIDESGMPKERFSAEFPKEGPSILRIQQVVRGDSAAYFCASSPRGIFTEAFFGQGTRLTVV.

Of note for this clone: This specimen includes other DNA sequences encoding the same CDR3. The CDR3 loop is CATSRAGKGGYTF. CDR3 sequence (DNA): TGTGCCACCAGCAGAGCGGGGAAAGGAGGCTACACCTTC. The chain employs TRBV15 and TRBJ1-2; D unresolved. Germline V gene data show CDR1 as LNHNV and CDR2 as YYDKDF (reference sequence). Trimming pared 1 base from V and 8 bases from J, leaving 11 bases between. This CDR3 is 13 amino acids long.

The rearrangement uses TRBV20-1 and TRBJ1-1; D is undetermined. The CDR3 has 11 residues. Looked up from germline, CDR1 is DFQATT and CDR2 is SNEGSKA (reference sequence). V lost 8 bases, J lost 3 bases, and 10 bases lay in between. This chain's CDR3 is CSSAEDTEAFF. The CDR3 region has the DNA TGCAGTTCCGCGGAAGACACTGAAGCTTTCTTT.

The chain carries TRBV21-1 and TRBJ2-7; the table's D call, TRBD1, has no DNA check behind it. TRBV21-1 is a known pseudogene. CDR3 length: 22 amino acids. The CDR3 sequence is CASSKDQSGAPNDRRSSYEQYF. The CDR3 nucleotides are TGTGCCAGCAGCAAAGATCAATCAGGGGCGCCCAACGACCGGCGAAGCTCCTACGAGCAGTACTTC.

The chain employs TRBV2 and TRBJ1-3, with D tentatively TRBD1 (5 bases). CDR1 is SNHLY, CDR2 FYNNEI, per germline. The CDR3 consists of 14 residues. Trimming removed 6 bases at V and 3 bases at J, with 12 bases between. In DNA, the CDR3 is TGTGCCAGCAGGGCGACAGTTATTGGAAACACCATATATTTT. Encoded protein: CASRATVIGNTIYF.

In regard to this clone: The junction does not match germline at one end; this may be a read error. The chain joins TRBV11-3 to TRBJ2-7; a weak D match, TRBD1 (6 bases). The CDR3 is made up of 14 amino acids. Germline V gene sequence: CDR1 SGHNT, CDR2 YENEEA. Here the CDR3 reads CASSLTQGPYEQYF. CDR3 nucleotide sequence: TGCGCCAGCAGCTTAACCCAGGGGCCCTACGAGCAGTACTTC.

For this clone: The junction departs from the called germline gene at one end, perhaps through a read error. The V gene is TRBV11-3, the J gene TRBJ2-5; D is perhaps TRBD1 (6 bases). This CDR3 region has 17 residues. The germline CDR1 and CDR2 sequences are SGHNT and YENEEA. CDR3 bases: TGCGCCAGCAGCCCCAGTTTCGGGCAGGGGCCTTTAGAGACCCAGTACTTC. It is translated as CASSPSFGQGPLETQYF.

This chain links TRBV11-2 with TRBJ2-7, with 7 positions matching TRBD1. V was clipped by 3 bases and J by 0 bases; unmatched bases: 5. The CDR3 is 15 amino acids. Germline assignment: CDR1 SGHAT and CDR2 FQNNGV. The CDR3 DNA follows: TGTGCCAGCAGCTTCGTGGGACAGAGCTCCTACGAGCAGTACTTC. Residues: CASSFVGQSSYEQYF.

This clone showed up just once. The rearrangement links TRBV7-3 to TRBJ2-1; no clear D gene. CDR1 SGHTA and CDR2 FQGTGA come from the germline V gene. CDR3 size: 15 residues. Trimming pared 1 base from V and 4 bases from J, leaving 11 bases between. The CDR3: CASSLNQFGYNEQFF. The DNA of the CDR3 is TGTGCCAGCAGCTTAAATCAATTCGGTTACAATGAGCAGTTCTTC. Using reference TRBV7-3 and TRBJ2-1 for the parts outside the CDR3, the full variable domain is GAGVSQTPSNKVTEKGKYVELRCDPISGHTALYWYRQSLGQGPEFLIYFQGTGAADDSGLPNDRFFAVRPEGSVSTLKIQRTERGDSAVYLCASSLNQFGYNEQFFGPGTRLTVL.

The J gene is TRBJ2-1, the V gene TRBV13; no firm D call. Trimming removed 0 bases at V and 5 bases at J, with 11 bases between. The CDR3 covers 15 residues. CDR1 and CDR2 (germline): PRHDT, FYEKMQ (reference sequence). CDR3 DNA: TGTGCCAGCAGCTTAGGGGCCAGGCAAAACAATGAGCAGTTCTTC. This sequence encodes CASSLGARQNNEQFF.

This clone occurred once. The V and J genes are TRBV9 and TRBJ2-5; tentative D call: TRBD1 (5 bases). Deletions cut 3 bases from V and 5 bases from J, with 17 bases between. Germline CDR1 is SGDLS and CDR2 is YYNGEE. This CDR3 spans 15 amino acids. CDR3 in DNA: TGTGCCAGCAGCGCCTCAGGGTGGGGTACGGAGACCCAGTACTTC. This encodes CASSASGWGTETQYF.

This CDR3 reads CASSMWGRQPQHF. The DNA of the CDR3 is TGTGCCAGTAGTATGTGGGGCCGCCAGCCCCAGCATTTT. J is TRBJ1-5 and V is TRBV19; tentatively, D is TRBD1 (5 bases). The V gene lost 3 bases and the J gene lost 7 bases, with 10 bases spanning the gap. The CDR3 is made up of 13 amino acids. Germline CDR1 reads LNHDA; CDR2 reads SQIVND (reference sequence).

The count of this clone is one. The chain couples TRBV28 to TRBJ1-2, with a possible D match to TRBD1 (5 bases). From germline, CDR1 is MDHEN and CDR2 SYDVKM. V gave up 5 bases and J gave up 3 bases, with 16 bases separating them. The CDR3 totals 15 residues. The CDR3 sequence: CASSPWGGRDYGYTF. The CDR3, as DNA: TGTGCCAGCAGTCCCTGGGGGGGGAGGGACTATGGCTACACCTTC.

The V call is TRBV28, the J call TRBJ2-3, with 11 bases identical to TRBD2. The length of the CDR3 is 18 residues. In germline, CDR1 is MDHEN, CDR2 SYDVKM. J gave up 1 base and V 5 bases, and 11 bases lay outside the gene matches. The CDR3: CASSEVSGTSGGTDTQYF. The CDR3 DNA follows: TGTGCCAGCAGTGAAGTCAGTGGGACTAGCGGAGGCACAGATACGCAGTATTTT.

The J gene is TRBJ2-5, the V gene TRBV6-1; D gene unclear. The CDR3 loop spans 11 amino acids. Trimming took 3 bases from V and 5 from J, leaving 4 bases between them. Looked up from germline, CDR1 is MNHNS and CDR2 is SASEGT. CDR3 protein: CASSEAETQYF. The CDR3 DNA sequence: TGTGCCAGCAGTGAGGCCGAGACCCAGTACTTC.

The chain uses TRBV28 and TRBJ2-7; TRBD1 aligns across 7 bases. This CDR3 contains 14 residues. CDR1 and CDR2 from the germline V gene are MDHEN and SYDVKM. V lost 2 bases to trimming and J lost 4 bases; unmatched junction nucleotides: 5. The CDR3 DNA reads TGTGCCAGCAGTTTAGGGGGACAGCCTTACGAGCAGTACTTC. It is translated as CASSLGGQPYEQYF.

The rearrangement links TRBV27 to TRBJ2-1; 9 nucleotides align to TRBD2. The CDR3 loop spans 17 amino acids. Germline V lookup: CDR1 MNHEY, CDR2 SMNVEV (reference sequence). V lost 3 bases and J lost 4; bases outside the gene matches: 10. CDR3 nucleotide sequence: TGTGCCAGCAGTTTTCTAGCGGGAACACAACCTTACAATGAGCAGTTCTTC. It specifies CASSFLAGTQPYNEQFF.

V usage is TRBV5-4 and J usage is TRBJ1-1, with 8 bases fitting TRBD1. This CDR3 has 15 amino acids. Germline V gene data show CDR1 as SGHNT and CDR2 as YYREEE (reference sequence). J was trimmed by 6 bases and V by 3 bases; bases with no gene match: 10. CDR3 sequence: CASSSDRVAPAEAFF. The CDR3 coding sequence is TGTGCCAGCAGCTCGGACAGGGTTGCGCCGGCTGAAGCTTTCTTT.

J is TRBJ2-5 and V is TRBV25-1, with 12 bases that match TRBD1. Germline V gene lookup returns CDR1 MGHDK and CDR2 SYGVNS. Trimming removed 1 base from V and 5 bases from J; junction bases left unmatched: 5. The CDR3 loop spans 16 amino acids. Written as DNA, the CDR3 is TGTGCCAGCAGTGAATGGGGACAGGGGGCAGGGGAGACCCAGTACTTC. This gives the protein CASSEWGQGAGETQYF.